One and the same sample provided the 5 T cell receptor beta chains below, sequenced in a study of cytomegalovirus exposure and HLA in healthy donors. Primers included in the PCR were 60 Vbeta and 13 Jbeta primers. Generated by immunoSEQ multiplex PCR, the TCRdb table keeps only in-frame clones and is missing some. The sample has about 150,000 clones; more than 60% are singletons. The sequencing sample was made of PBMCs. The receptors derive from a woman in her thirties or forties in good health and CMV-seronegative.

The chain links TRBV7-2 to TRBJ1-2; D remains ambiguous. The CDR3 totals 13 residues. Germline assignment: CDR1 SGHTA and CDR2 FQGNSA. V lost 1 base to trimming and J lost 7 bases, with 10 bases between them. The CDR3 nucleotides are TGTGCCAGCAGCTTAGACGGGAGACGTGGCTACACCTTC. It yields the protein CASSLDGRRGYTF. Complete variable domain (other parts from reference TRBV7-2 and TRBJ1-2): GAGVSQSPSNKVTEKGKDVELRCDPISGHTALYWYRQSLGQGLEFLIYFQGNSAPDKSGLPSDRFSAERTGGSVSTLTIQRTQQEDSAVYLCASSLDGRRGYTFGSGTRLTVV.

This chain uses TRBV5-4 with TRBJ2-4; no firm D call. The CDR3 sequence is 16 residues long. CDR1 and CDR2 from the germline V gene are SGHNT and YYREEE (reference sequence). Trimming removed 3 bases from V and 3 bases from J, with 16 bases in between. The CDR3, as DNA: TGTGCCAGCAGCTCCTGGTTAGGTGGAGACAAAAACATTCAGTACTTC. Protein: CASSSWLGGDKNIQYF.

This chain connects TRBV30 to TRBJ1-2, with 9 bases identical to TRBD1. Germline V lookup: CDR1 GTSNPN, CDR2 SVGIG (reference sequence). With 4 bases clipped from V and 3 bases from J, the junction kept 6 bases outside the gene matches. The CDR3 consists of 14 residues. CDR3: CAWKSRDRDYGYTF. Written as DNA, the CDR3 is TGTGCCTGGAAAAGCAGGGACAGGGACTATGGCTACACCTTC.

This chain links TRBV6-6 with TRBJ2-1; 10 bases align to TRBD2. The germline V gene encodes CDR1 MNHNY and CDR2 SVGAGI (reference sequence). V lost 8 bases, J lost 8 bases, and 9 bases stayed unmatched. The CDR3 spans 14 residues. As DNA, the CDR3 is TGTGCCAGCTCACCGGGACTAGCGCCGGATGAGCAGTTCTTC. It yields the protein CASSPGLAPDEQFF.

The chain carries TRBV13 and TRBJ2-2; 9 positions match TRBD2. The CDR3 is 16 residues long. Trimming removed 5 bases from V and 9 bases from J; junction bases left unmatched: 13. Germline assignment: CDR1 PRHDT and CDR2 FYEKMQ (reference sequence). CDR3: CASSPRLAESSRELFF. The CDR3 bases are TGTGCCAGCAGCCCTCGACTAGCGGAGTCCTCGAGGGAGCTGTTTTTT. Full variable domain (outside the CDR3, taken from reference TRBV13 and TRBJ2-2): AAGVIQSPRHLIKEKRETATLKCYPIPRHDTVYWYQQGPGQDPQFLISFYEKMQSDKGSIPDRFSAQQFSDYHSELNMSSLELGDSALYFCASSPRLAESSRELFFGEGSRLTVL.